This T cell receptor (beta chain) came from a study of vaccination effects on CD4 cells after COVID-19 (dated by TCRdb to between 2021 and 2024). A note on the overall study: Post-vaccine samples across the study were collected a median of 72 days after the second dose, with a range of 14 to 241. SARS-CoV-2 spike-specific CD4+ TCR repertoires from before and after mRNA vaccination were compared in COVID-19 convalescent patients and in infection-naive vaccine recipients. The full study included around nine COVID-19 convalescent patients and several SARS-CoV-2-naive healthy vaccine recipients. Cultures from other donors in the study were sequenced with the Oncomine TCR Beta short-read assay on an Illumina iSeq 100. Study-wide conclusions, independent of this receptor: Among healthy vaccine recipients, nearly all vaccine-induced clones were SARS-CoV-2 mono-reactive, and just 1 of 255 was cross-reactive with common cold coronaviruses. The study was limited by a small number of convalescent patients and lacked early post-infection timepoints. Clones induced by infection and clones induced by vaccination both contracted markedly at late timepoints after vaccination, which fits with T cell responses waning over time.

In the ViraFEST assay, PBMC were stimulated with viral peptide pools, and antigen-specific CD4+ T cell clonotypes were then identified by expansion using TCR sequencing. After more than nine days of culture, CD4+ T cells were isolated with the EasySep CD4+ T cell isolation kit. Each participant received two doses of an mRNA SARS-CoV-2 vaccine, either BNT162b2 or mRNA-1273. Negative nucleocapsid antibody results before and after vaccination confirmed that the healthy vaccine recipients had no prior SARS-CoV-2 infection. Each well held under 2.5 million PBMC cultured in IMDM containing roughly 5% human AB serum, 8.5 to 10 IU/ml IL-2 and gentamicin, along with around 11 ug/ml peptides. Half of the culture medium was replaced with fresh IL-2-containing medium on days 3 and 7. Unless noted otherwise, every peptide stimulation condition was cultured in triplicate wells. PBMC were separated from whole blood using Ficoll-Paque Plus gradient centrifugation and were then either cryopreserved at -140C or used fresh. The overlapping peptide pools covered the spike proteins of SARS-CoV-2 and of the common cold coronaviruses HCoV-NL63, HCoV-OC43 and HCoV-229E. The QIAamp micro DNA kit was used to extract genomic DNA from the cultured CD4+ T cells.

V is clipped by 0 bases and J by 4 bases, and the sequence between their germline boundaries is 9 bases long. Measured from the cysteine to the phenylalanine, the CDR3 is 14 residues long. Just the 42-base CDR3 DNA is kept, in frame starting at base 1. Looking up the germline V gene yields CDR1 SGHAT and CDR2 FQNNGV. Details on this clone: It lacks a known antigen. Per-nucleotide qualities are absent, and no much larger clonotype sits a single base away.

The library was produced with the immunoSEQ multiplex PCR assay. DNA from the cultured, isolated CD4+ T cells was subjected to TCR beta CDR3 sequencing. The source study handled its data this way. The analysis removed non-productive TCR sequences, trimmed reads to the CDR3 region, and retained only CDR3s that were 7 or more amino acids long. Antigen-specific clonotypes were identified with the MANAFEST web app by comparing expansion in peptide wells against reference cultures. Positive clones required FDR<0.05 expansion versus reference and all other wells, odds ratio above 5, and frequency above 0.1% in two replicate wells. Cross-reactive clonotypes were defined as significantly expanded in SARS-CoV-2 spike wells and in at least one common cold coronavirus spike condition. Using the stringdist R package, CDR3 similarity was measured by Levenshtein distance, and unrooted trees were constructed with ape in R 3.6.1. TCRdb retrieved this table from immuneACCESS and kept in-frame rearrangements only. Not all clones are present; in checked studies, unresolved V genes account for under half, and no reason is known for the remainder. For V, J and clone size, that table is used; D and trimming come from the DNA. The sample includes 30,000 to 35,000 clones, with around 82% observed a single time. Of the sample, approximately 1.5% falls within the top ten clones.

This sequence originates from a human donor who received a COVID-19 vaccine. Some clones in this sample may be carry-over from other donors' samples. Recombination connected TRBV11-2 to TRBJ1-2, with the D gene not clear enough to name. Sequenced material: CD4+ T cells from PBMCs cultured with HCoV-NL63 spike peptides, taken after COVID-19 vaccination. Taken with the paper, the label for cell subset or site translates to: HCoV-NL63 spike overlapping peptide pool stimulation. The CDR3 amino acid sequence is: CASSLESRFYGYTF. The DNA sequence reads TGTGCCAGCAGCTTAGAGAGCAGGTTCTATGGCTACACCTTC.